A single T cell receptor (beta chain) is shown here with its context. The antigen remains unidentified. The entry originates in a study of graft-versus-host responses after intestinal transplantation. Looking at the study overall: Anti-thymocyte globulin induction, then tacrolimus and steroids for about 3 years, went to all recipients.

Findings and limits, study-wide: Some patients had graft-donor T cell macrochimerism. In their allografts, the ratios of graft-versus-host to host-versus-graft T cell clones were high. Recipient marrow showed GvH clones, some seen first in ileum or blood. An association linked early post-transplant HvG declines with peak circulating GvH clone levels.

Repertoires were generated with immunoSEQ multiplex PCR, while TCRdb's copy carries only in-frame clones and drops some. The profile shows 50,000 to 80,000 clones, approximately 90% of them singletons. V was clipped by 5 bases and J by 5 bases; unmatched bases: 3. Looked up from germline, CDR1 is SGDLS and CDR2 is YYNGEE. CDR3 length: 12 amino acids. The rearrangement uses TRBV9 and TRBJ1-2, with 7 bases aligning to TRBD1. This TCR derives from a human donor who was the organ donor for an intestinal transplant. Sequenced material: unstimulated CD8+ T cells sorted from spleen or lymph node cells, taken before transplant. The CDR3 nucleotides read TGTGCCAGCAGAGCGACAGGGTATGGCTACACCTTC. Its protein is CASRATGYGYTF. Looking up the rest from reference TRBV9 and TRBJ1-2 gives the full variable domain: DSGVTQTPKHLITATGQRVTLRCSPRSGDLSVYWYQQSLDQGLQFLIQYYNGEERAKGNILERFSAQQFPDLHSELNLSSLELGDSALYFCASRATGYGYTFGSGTRLTVV.